A single sample gave rise to the 24 T cell receptor beta chains below, sequenced in a study of T cell clonotyping in hematopoietic cell transplantation. Time point indicated: recipient sample about 28 days before transplant, after cytoreduction. Measured with immunoSEQ multiplex PCR; TCRdb has only the in-frame clones, and not every one. Of 49,000 or so clones in the sample, 80% to 85% were seen once. The sequences come from peripheral blood mononuclear cells, collected before stem cell transplant. The receptors were gathered from a man between 60 and 75 years old with myelodysplastic syndrome. Some clones in this sample may be carry-over from other donors' samples.

The rearrangement links TRBV9 to TRBJ1-1, with TRBD1 matching 11 bases. The CDR3 loop spans 15 amino acids. Germline V gene lookup returns CDR1 SGDLS and CDR2 YYNGEE. V lost 4 bases, J lost 4 bases, and 6 bases stayed unmatched. CDR3 region: CASSYGTGGTTEAFF. The CDR3 DNA follows: TGTGCCAGCAGCTACGGGACAGGGGGAACCACTGAAGCTTTCTTT.

This CDR3 is CASSTGGRFTDTQYF. CDR3 nucleotides: TGTGCCAGCAGTACAGGGGGCCGGTTCACAGATACGCAGTATTTT. The chain has TRBV28 and TRBJ2-3; TRBD1 agrees at 9 bases. After removal of 5 bases from V and 2 bases from J, the junction contained 5 bases not matched to a gene. The CDR3 loop spans 15 amino acids. Looked up from germline, CDR1 is MDHEN and CDR2 is SYDVKM.

The rearrangement links TRBV19 to TRBJ1-2, with 7 bases identical to TRBD1. V dropped 7 bases and J dropped 0; count of bases not matched to a gene: 11. The CDR3 covers 16 residues. The germline CDR1 and CDR2 sequences are LNHDA and SQIVND (reference sequence). CDR3 coding DNA: TGTGCCAGTAACTCAAAAGGGGGCTATTCTAACTATGGCTACACCTTC. This sequence encodes CASNSKGGYSNYGYTF.

The chain's CDR3 is CSVEGGGGTDTQYF. In nucleotides, the CDR3 is TGCAGCGTTGAAGGCGGGGGTGGGACAGATACGCAGTATTTT. The chain uses TRBV29-1 and TRBJ2-3; 7 nucleotides match TRBD2. Germline trimming cut 1 base from V and 3 bases from J; bases unmatched to any gene: 4. The CDR3 runs 14 residues. Germline CDR1 SQVTM, CDR2 ANQGSEA.

The gene calls are TRBV11-2 and TRBJ1-3; unclear D gene. CDR3 size: 15 residues. Germline V gives CDR1 SGHAT, CDR2 FQNNGV. Trimming removed 1 base from V and 0 bases from J, with 7 bases in between. CDR3 protein: CASSLGSFSGNTIYF. The CDR3 DNA reads TGTGCCAGCAGCTTAGGTTCATTCTCTGGAAACACCATATATTTT.

This sequence joins TRBV19 and TRBJ2-7, with a weak D call TRBD1 (5 bases). This CDR3 is built from 13 residues. The ends were cut back, 3 bases at V and 3 bases at J, with 9 bases in the middle. The germline gives CDR1 LNHDA, CDR2 SQIVND (reference sequence). CDR3 in amino acids: CASSIFGHYEQYF. In DNA, the CDR3 is TGTGCCAGTAGTATCTTCGGACACTACGAGCAGTACTTC.

The chain uses TRBV9 and TRBJ2-1; 8 nucleotides align to TRBD1. Germline loops: CDR1 SGDLS, CDR2 YYNGEE. Trimming cost V 0 bases and J 6 bases; bases outside gene matches: 5. The CDR3 runs to 15 residues. CDR3: CASSVGGQGRNEQFF. CDR3 DNA sequence: TGTGCCAGCAGCGTAGGAGGACAGGGACGCAATGAGCAGTTCTTC.

The chain carries TRBV9 and TRBJ2-3; D is perhaps TRBD2 (6 bases). V lost 0 bases and J lost 2, with 13 bases in between. CDR1 is SGDLS and CDR2 is YYNGEE in the germline V gene. The length of the CDR3 is 16 residues. Here the CDR3 DNA reads TGTGCCAGCAGCGTAGTTGGCGGGGCGTCCACAGATACGCAGTATTTT. Translation: CASSVVGGASTDTQYF. The full variable domain, its missing parts supplied by reference TRBV9 and TRBJ2-3, is DSGVTQTPKHLITATGQRVTLRCSPRSGDLSVYWYQQSLDQGLQFLIQYYNGEERAKGNILERFSAQQFPDLHSELNLSSLELGDSALYFCASSVVGGASTDTQYFGPGTRLTVL.

The rearrangement links TRBV7-2 to TRBJ1-5; unclear D gene. Germline assignment: CDR1 SGHTA and CDR2 FQGNSA. Between the trimmed V and J ends, which lost 5 bases and 3 bases, there was a span of 14 bases. This CDR3 region has 15 residues. The CDR3, as DNA: TGTGCCAGCAGCCATAACGGAGGAGCCAATCAGCCCCAGCATTTT. The encoded protein is CASSHNGGANQPQHF.

V usage is TRBV27 and J usage is TRBJ1-2; D is perhaps TRBD1 (6 bases). Per germline, CDR1 MNHEY and CDR2 SMNVEV (reference sequence). V was trimmed by 4 bases and J by 4 bases, leaving 13 bases between them. The CDR3 spans 14 residues. The CDR3 DNA reads as TGTGCCAGCAGTTCAAGGGGGGACGGCTATGGCTACACCTTC. The encoded protein is CASSSRGDGYGYTF.

This clone was detected a few times. The V and J genes are TRBV19 and TRBJ2-3; D is uncertain. The V end was cut by 8 bases, the J end by 3 bases, with 21 bases between. The CDR3 runs to 16 residues. Germline assignment: CDR1 LNHDA and CDR2 SQIVND (reference sequence). The CDR3 DNA reads TGTGCCAGTGGCACGTGGAACGGTATGAGGACAGATACGCAGTATTTT. Translation gives CASGTWNGMRTDTQYF.

Comments on this clone: Other nucleotide sequences from this sample produce the same CDR3. J is TRBJ1-6 and V is TRBV30, with D possibly TRBD1 on 5 matching bases. CDR1 and CDR2 from the germline V gene are GTSNPN and SVGIG (reference sequence). The CDR3 has 14 residues. The V end was cut by 0 bases, the J end by 6 bases, with 9 bases between. CDR3 nucleotide sequence: TGTGCCTGGAGTGTACCGGGGGGTAATTCACCCCTCCACTTT. It codes for CAWSVPGGNSPLHF.

This chain uses TRBV7-9 with TRBJ2-2, with TRBD1 matching over 10 bases. CDR1 is SEHNR and CDR2 is FQNEAQ in the germline V gene (reference sequence). This CDR3 spans 16 amino acids. Trimming at V came to 4 bases and at J to 4 bases, leaving 6 bases not matched to a gene. The CDR3 is CASSSQTGGTTGELFF. DNA for the CDR3: TGTGCCAGCAGCTCTCAGACAGGGGGCACCACCGGGGAGCTGTTTTTT. Drawing the rest from reference TRBV7-9 and TRBJ2-2, the complete variable domain is DTGVSQNPRHKITKRGQNVTFRCDPISEHNRLYWYRQTLGQGPEFLTYFQNEAQLEKSRLLSDRFSAERPKGSFSTLEIQRTEQGDSAMYLCASSSQTGGTTGELFFGEGSRLTVL.

This chain connects TRBV7-2 to TRBJ1-5; D is perhaps TRBD1 (5 bases). Germline values: CDR1 SGHTA, CDR2 FQGNSA. The CDR3 covers 15 residues. Trimming left V 1 base short and J 4 bases short, with 11 bases between. The DNA of the CDR3 is TGTGCCAGCAGCTTAGATTGGGGGGGAAATCAGCCCCAGCATTTT. Its translation is CASSLDWGGNQPQHF.

The CDR3 coding sequence is TGCAGCGTTGGAGCGTCTAGCTCAGATACGCAGTATTTT. Its translation: CSVGASSSDTQYF. The chain joins TRBV29-1 to TRBJ2-3; TRBD2 is a possible D gene (5 bases). The CDR3 consists of 13 residues. Germline V gene sequence: CDR1 SQVTM, CDR2 ANQGSEA. V dropped 4 bases and J dropped 4 bases, with 12 bases sitting between them.

This chain connects TRBV19 to TRBJ1-2, with D perhaps TRBD1 (6 bases). Per germline, CDR1 LNHDA and CDR2 SQIVND (reference sequence). V gave up 4 bases and J gave up 2 bases, with 11 bases separating them. The CDR3 consists of 14 residues. In nucleotides, the CDR3 is TGTGCCAGTAGTACCCGGACAGTCAACTATGGCTACACCTTC. Its translation: CASSTRTVNYGYTF.

The V gene is TRBV9, the J gene TRBJ1-1; D remains ambiguous. Trimming took 1 base from V and 4 from J, leaving 14 bases between them. The CDR3 contains 15 residues. Germline V lookup: CDR1 SGDLS, CDR2 YYNGEE. CDR3 sequence: CASSVTVSPSTEAFF. CDR3 DNA: TGTGCCAGCAGCGTAACAGTCTCCCCCTCCACTGAAGCTTTCTTT.

The rearrangement links TRBV10-2 to TRBJ2-7; D possibly matches TRBD1 or TRBD2 (5 bases each). The CDR3 is 15 residues long. The V gene lost 4 bases and the J gene lost 0 bases, with 13 bases spanning the gap. CDR1 and CDR2 from the germline V gene are WSHSY and SAAADI. The CDR3 here is CASSGTGTNSYEQYF. The DNA of the CDR3 is TGCGCCAGCAGTGGGACCGGGACGAACTCCTACGAGCAGTACTTC.

The chain is built from TRBV6-6 and TRBJ2-1; 8 positions match TRBD2. The length of the CDR3 is 14 residues. Germline CDR1 and CDR2: MNHNY and SVGAGI (reference sequence). The V segment lost 6 bases and the J segment 8 bases; nucleotides outside the gene matches: 9. CDR3 region: CASSLGLAGDEQFF. Written as DNA, the CDR3 is TGTGCCAGCAGCCTCGGGCTAGCGGGCGATGAGCAGTTCTTC.

This rearrangement joins TRBV18 to TRBJ2-7, with 9 bases matching TRBD1. The V gene end was trimmed by 1 base and the J gene end by 4 bases; junction bases not matched to a gene: 2. The CDR3 runs 14 residues. CDR1 and CDR2 from the germline V gene are KGHSH and LQKENI. The CDR3 protein is CASSPQGQGYEQYF. The CDR3 DNA reads as TGTGCCAGCTCACCACAGGGACAGGGATACGAGCAGTACTTC.

This chain uses TRBV9 with TRBJ1-4; D possibly corresponds to TRBD1 (6 bases). Trimming left V 4 bases short and J 8 bases short, with 15 bases between. The CDR3 totals 14 residues. Per germline, CDR1 SGDLS and CDR2 YYNGEE. The CDR3 DNA reads TGTGCCAGCAGCCAATCGGGGGGCGGCGAAAAACTGTTTTTT. Its translation: CASSQSGGGEKLFF.

This chain links TRBV6-5 with TRBJ2-2, with 8 bases that match TRBD1. V lost 6 bases and J lost 4; bases outside the gene matches: 7. CDR3 length: 15 amino acids. CDR1 and CDR2 from the germline V gene are MNHEY and SVGAGI. CDR3 protein: CASRTGQETTGELFF. CDR3 coding DNA: TGTGCCAGCAGGACGGGACAGGAGACCACCGGGGAGCTGTTTTTT.

V usage is TRBV7-2 and J usage is TRBJ1-2, with D tentatively TRBD1 (6 bases). The V gene's germline CDR1 is SGHTA and CDR2 FQGNSA. V lost 2 bases and J lost 5, with 15 bases in between. CDR3 length equals 15 residues. Here the CDR3 DNA reads TGTGCCAGCAGCTTACAGGGGTCCCTTAGGTATGGCTACACCTTC. It codes for CASSLQGSLRYGYTF.

The chain carries TRBV9 and TRBJ2-3; tentative D call: TRBD2 (5 bases). The CDR3 is 15 residues long. Germline lookup yields CDR1 SGDLS and CDR2 YYNGEE. The V end was cut by 0 bases, the J end by 2 bases, with 10 bases between. The CDR3 region has the DNA TGTGCCAGCAGCGTAGGACTAAGACTCACAGATACGCAGTATTTT. Its protein is CASSVGLRLTDTQYF.